The T cell receptor (beta chain) under discussion was sequenced for a study of cytomegalovirus exposure and HLA in healthy donors. The PCR was carried out with 60 Vbeta primers and 13 Jbeta primers. The table came from immunoSEQ multiplex PCR; TCRdb's copy has only in-frame clones and leaves some out. This sample has tens of thousands of clones, with 82% found just once. The germline CDR1 and CDR2 sequences are MDHEN and SYDVKM. Trimming took 4 bases from V and 4 from J; bases not matched to a gene: 11. This CDR3 is built from 17 residues. This receptor was obtained from a man in his forties or fifties in good health and CMV-seronegative. J is TRBJ2-1 and V is TRBV28, with 9 positions matching TRBD1. The sample consisted of PBMCs. The CDR3 bases are TGTGCCAGCAGTTCTACCGTTCTGGGACAGGGATACAATGAGCAGTTCTTC. Encoded protein: CASSSTVLGQGYNEQFF.